These 19 T cell receptor beta chains originate from one sample sequenced in a study of immune evolution from preneoplasia to lung adenocarcinoma. The repertoire was sequenced with immunoSEQ multiplex PCR; TCRdb's copy has only in-frame clones and lacks some. The table records roughly 4,500 clones, around 80% of them present only once. The sample taken for sequencing was FFPE minimally invasive lung adenocarcinoma tissue. The receptors stem from a person aged 50 to 70 with lung adenocarcinoma.

The genes are TRBV4-2 and TRBJ1-4; possibly TRBD1 for D (5 bases). The V end lost 4 bases, the J end lost 7 bases, and 16 bases lay between the germline ends. The CDR3 is 15 residues long. From germline, CDR1 is LGHNA and CDR2 YNFKEQ. The CDR3 region is CASSPAEGLSEKLFF. The CDR3 region has the DNA TGTGCCAGCAGCCCTGCAGAGGGACTTAGTGAAAAACTGTTTTTT.

The chain joins TRBV4-3 to TRBJ2-1; 10 positions match TRBD1. This CDR3 is 20 amino acids long. CDR1 and CDR2 (germline): LGHNA, YSLEER. After removal of 0 bases from V and 3 bases from J, the junction contained 14 bases not matched to a gene. This chain's CDR3 is CASSQDRGRYWDRGYNEQFF. CDR3 DNA: TGCGCCAGCAGCCAAGATCGGGGACGGTATTGGGACAGGGGCTACAATGAGCAGTTCTTC.

Written as DNA, the CDR3 is TGTGCCAGCAGCTATGGGGGGAGGGTAGCGGAAGAGACCCAGTACTTC. This translates into CASSYGGRVAEETQYF. V is TRBV9 and J is TRBJ2-5; 7 bases are shared with TRBD2. This CDR3 contains 16 residues. Germline values: CDR1 SGDLS, CDR2 YYNGEE. V trimming: 4 bases; J trimming: 3 bases; junction bases outside the gene matches: 12.

The V gene is TRBV10-2, the J gene TRBJ2-7, with 11 bases matching TRBD2. Trimming removed 2 bases from V and 6 bases from J; junction bases left unmatched: 9. Per the germline V gene, CDR1 is WSHSY and CDR2 is SAAADI. This CDR3 is 16 amino acids long. The CDR3 bases are TGCGCCAGCAGTGAGCGAGGTAGCGGGGGGGCGGCCGAGCAGTACTTC. Translation: CASSERGSGGAAEQYF.

The chain is built from TRBV5-4 and TRBJ2-1; 7 bases are shared with TRBD2. The V gene's germline CDR1 is SGHNT and CDR2 YYREEE (reference sequence). V gave up 4 bases and J gave up 0 bases; unmatched junction bases: 4. The CDR3 consists of 15 residues. The CDR3 spells CASSVGGDSYNEQFF. CDR3 sequence (DNA): TGTGCCAGCAGCGTTGGGGGGGACTCCTACAATGAGCAGTTCTTC. Full variable domain (remainder filled in from reference TRBV5-4 and TRBJ2-1): ETGVTQSPTHLIKTRGQQVTLRCSSQSGHNTVSWYQQALGQGPQFIFQYYREEENGRGNFPPRFSGLQFPNYSSELNVNALELDDSALYLCASSVGGDSYNEQFFGPGTRLTVL.

The chain employs TRBV27 and TRBJ2-3; no clear D. There are 15 residues in the CDR3. With 4 bases removed from V and 0 bases from J, the gap between germline ends came to 11 bases. From germline, CDR1 is MNHEY and CDR2 SMNVEV (reference sequence). The CDR3 DNA follows: TGTGCCAGCAGTTCATGGGCGAGAAGCACAGATACGCAGTATTTT. Translating it yields CASSSWARSTDTQYF.

This chain connects TRBV9 to TRBJ2-1; 10 bases are a match to TRBD1. The CDR3 length is 16 residues. CDR1 and CDR2 (germline): SGDLS, YYNGEE. Trimming at V came to 3 bases and at J to 9 bases, leaving 12 bases not matched to a gene. This CDR3 is CASSDGQGGSLVEQFF. Here the CDR3 DNA reads TGTGCCAGCAGCGACGGACAGGGGGGTAGTCTGGTTGAGCAGTTCTTC.

This clone qualifies as large. The J gene is TRBJ2-7, the V gene TRBV7-2; D uncertain. With 1 base removed from V and 0 bases from J, the gap between germline ends came to 16 bases. The germline CDR1 and CDR2 sequences are SGHTA and FQGNSA. The CDR3 loop spans 17 amino acids. The CDR3: CASSLEVSSFISYEQYF. The CDR3 DNA sequence: TGTGCCAGCAGCTTAGAAGTCTCGAGTTTTATCTCCTACGAGCAGTACTTC. The full variable domain, in which reference TRBV7-2 and TRBJ2-7 provide the parts outside the CDR3, is GAGVSQSPSNKVTEKGKDVELRCDPISGHTALYWYRQSLGQGLEFLIYFQGNSAPDKSGLPSDRFSAERTGGSVSTLTIQRTQQEDSAVYLCASSLEVSSFISYEQYFGPGTRLTVT.

The V call is TRBV30, the J call TRBJ2-7; D unclear. The CDR3 is 12 residues long. V was clipped by 2 bases and J by 3 bases, with 8 bases between them. The germline V gene has CDR1 GTSNPN and CDR2 SVGIG (reference sequence). The CDR3 region is CAWSYADYEQYF. CDR3 DNA: TGTGCCTGGAGTTATGCGGACTACGAGCAGTACTTC. The full variable domain, its missing parts supplied by reference TRBV30 and TRBJ2-7, is SQTIHQWPATLVQPVGSPLSLECTVEGTSNPNLYWYRQAAGRGLQLLFYSVGIGQISSEVPQNLSASRPQDRQFILSSKKLLLSDSGFYLCAWSYADYEQYFGPGTRLTVT.

This chain links TRBV9 with TRBJ1-6, with 9 bases aligning to TRBD1. Germline assignment: CDR1 SGDLS and CDR2 YYNGEE. The ends lost 3 bases at V and 7 bases at J; junction bases unmatched: 2. This CDR3 has 14 residues. The CDR3 coding sequence is TGTGCCAGCAGCGGAGGACAGGGGAATTCACCCCTCCACTTT. It encodes CASSGGQGNSPLHF.

This chain connects TRBV7-2 to TRBJ2-5; 10 nucleotides match TRBD2. The J segment lost 3 bases and the V segment lost 4 bases, leaving 5 bases of the junction unmatched. Germline CDR1 and CDR2: SGHTA and FQGNSA. The CDR3 has 15 amino acids. This chain's CDR3 is CASSSPLAGEETQYF. CDR3 in DNA: TGTGCCAGCAGCTCCCCTCTAGCGGGGGAAGAGACCCAGTACTTC.

This clone occurred once. The V and J genes are TRBV28 and TRBJ1-4, with a possible D match to TRBD1 (5 bases). The V and J ends lost 4 bases and 0 bases respectively, with 18 bases between them. CDR1 is MDHEN, CDR2 SYDVKM, per germline. This CDR3 comprises 18 residues. The CDR3: CASSSGMNRIATNEKLFF. CDR3 nucleotides: TGTGCCAGCAGTTCAGGAATGAACAGGATTGCAACTAATGAAAAACTGTTTTTT.

The rearrangement links TRBV5-1 to TRBJ2-4; perhaps TRBD1 as D (6 bases). CDR3 length: 13 residues. Trimming shortened V by 4 bases and J by 6 bases, and 11 bases separated the two germline ends. Germline loops: CDR1 SGHRS, CDR2 YFSETQ. This CDR3 is CASSTGTSNIQYF. In DNA form, the CDR3 reads TGCGCCAGCAGCACGGGGACATCAAACATTCAGTACTTC.

The rearrangement joins TRBV7-2 to TRBJ1-1; 7 bases align to TRBD1. The germline V gene encodes CDR1 SGHTA and CDR2 FQGNSA. CDR3 size: 14 residues. Trimming removed 5 bases from V and 2 bases from J; junction bases left unmatched: 5. The chain's CDR3 is CASSLWTGNTEAFF. For the CDR3, the DNA is TGTGCCAGCAGCCTCTGGACAGGTAACACTGAAGCTTTCTTT.

V is TRBV29-1 and J is TRBJ1-1, with TRBD1 matching 8 bases. The germline CDR1 and CDR2 sequences are SQVTM and ANQGSEA. The CDR3 runs 14 residues. Germline trimming cut 5 bases from V and 5 bases from J; bases unmatched to any gene: 10. The CDR3 bases are TGCAGCGTTCGGGCAGGGGGCGAAGGAACTGAAGCTTTCTTT. It yields the protein CSVRAGGEGTEAFF.

This clone was counted between two and nine times. The rearrangement joins TRBV29-1 to TRBJ1-1; 7 bases line up with TRBD1. The CDR3 is 17 amino acids. The J segment lost 0 bases and the V segment lost 6 bases, leaving 16 bases of the junction unmatched. Germline V gene lookup returns CDR1 SQVTM and CDR2 ANQGSEA. CDR3 residues: CSVTIRGSAPMNTEAFF. CDR3 in DNA: TGCAGCGTAACAATCAGGGGGTCAGCCCCAATGAACACTGAAGCTTTCTTT.

J is TRBJ2-5 and V is TRBV4-1; D is unresolved. Trimming took off 1 base at V and 0 bases at J, with 9 bases between the two ends. Germline V CDR1 and CDR2: MGHRA, YSYEKL. CDR3 size: 15 residues. The CDR3 here is CASSQGGPNQETQYF. The CDR3 DNA sequence: TGCGCCAGCAGCCAAGGCGGCCCCAACCAAGAGACCCAGTACTTC.

This chain connects TRBV30 to TRBJ1-6, with 10 bases that match TRBD1. The CDR3 is 16 amino acids. V lost 3 bases to trimming and J lost 3 bases; unmatched junction nucleotides: 5. Looked up from germline, CDR1 is GTSNPN and CDR2 is SVGIG (reference sequence). The CDR3 reads CAWRFRTGGYNSPLHF. CDR3 nucleotide sequence: TGTGCCTGGAGATTCCGGACAGGGGGCTATAATTCACCCCTCCACTTT. The complete variable domain, with remaining parts taken from reference TRBV30 and TRBJ1-6, reads SQTIHQWPATLVQPVGSPLSLECTVEGTSNPNLYWYRQAAGRGLQLLFYSVGIGQISSEVPQNLSASRPQDRQFILSSKKLLLSDSGFYLCAWRFRTGGYNSPLHFGNGTRLTVT.

The V and J genes are TRBV29-1 and TRBJ2-7; a possible D gene is TRBD1 (5 bases). Trimming cost V 3 bases and J 0 bases, with 9 bases left between them. This CDR3 has 13 residues. Germline lookup yields CDR1 SQVTM and CDR2 ANQGSEA. This CDR3 reads CSVETESSYEQYF. The CDR3 region has the DNA TGCAGCGTTGAGACAGAGAGCTCCTACGAGCAGTACTTC.